The entry below gives a single T cell receptor (beta chain) sequence along with its context. The antigen is unknown. This entry is derived from a study of cytomegalovirus exposure and HLA in healthy donors. Points from the study as a whole: The tendency of first-cohort TCR clusters to co-occur in the 120 or so validation repertoires emerged from a later analysis. Confirmation in vitro established that three CMV-associated chains were specific for CMV antigens. The study found most TCR sequences rare, yet found some public TCRs in many donors.

Separate from the roughly 720-subject first cohort, the 120-subject validation cohort was the one that the donors belonged to. TCRdb's table, derived via immunoSEQ multiplex PCR, lists solely in-frame clones and lacks some. The table lists about 280,000 clones, 85% to 90% of them singletons. V was pared by 5 bases and J by 4 bases, with 23 bases between. The CDR3 is 17 amino acids. Looked up from germline, CDR1 is MNHEY and CDR2 is SMNVEV (reference sequence). The source material was PBMCs. This chain joins TRBV27 and TRBJ1-2; tentative D call: TRBD1 (5 bases). The source of this sequence is a woman younger than 30 in good health and CMV-seronegative. Here the CDR3 DNA reads TGTGCCAGCAGTCCTGACAGTCGCCTAGGGGTTAGCTATGGCTACACCTTC. Its protein is CASSPDSRLGVSYGYTF.